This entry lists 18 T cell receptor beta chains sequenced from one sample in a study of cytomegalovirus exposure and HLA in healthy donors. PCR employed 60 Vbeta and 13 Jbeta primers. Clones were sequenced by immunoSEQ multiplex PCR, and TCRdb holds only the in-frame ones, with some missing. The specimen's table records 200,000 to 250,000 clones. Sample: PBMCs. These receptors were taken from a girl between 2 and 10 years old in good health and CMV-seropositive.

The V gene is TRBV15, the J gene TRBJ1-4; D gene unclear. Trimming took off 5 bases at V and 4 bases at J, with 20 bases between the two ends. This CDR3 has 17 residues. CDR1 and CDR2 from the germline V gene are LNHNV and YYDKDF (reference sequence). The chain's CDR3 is CATSATFLGSDNEKLFF. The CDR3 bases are TGTGCCACCAGCGCAACGTTCTTGGGCAGTGATAATGAAAAACTGTTTTTT.

CDR3 nucleotide sequence: TGTGCCAGCAGTCCCCCGGGGGTTGCGGAGACCCAGTACTTC. This codes for CASSPPGVAETQYF. The rearrangement links TRBV6-5 to TRBJ2-5; D perhaps matches TRBD2 (6 bases). V shed 5 bases and J shed 5 bases, with 15 bases lying between them. CDR1 MNHEY and CDR2 SVGAGI come from the germline V gene. The CDR3 loop spans 14 amino acids.

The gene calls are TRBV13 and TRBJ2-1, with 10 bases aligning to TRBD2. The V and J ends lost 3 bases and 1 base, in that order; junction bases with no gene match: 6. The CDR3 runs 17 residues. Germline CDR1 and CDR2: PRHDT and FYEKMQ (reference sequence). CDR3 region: CASSLASGSRSYNEQFF. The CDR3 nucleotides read TGTGCCAGCAGCTTGGCTAGCGGGAGCAGATCCTACAATGAGCAGTTCTTC.

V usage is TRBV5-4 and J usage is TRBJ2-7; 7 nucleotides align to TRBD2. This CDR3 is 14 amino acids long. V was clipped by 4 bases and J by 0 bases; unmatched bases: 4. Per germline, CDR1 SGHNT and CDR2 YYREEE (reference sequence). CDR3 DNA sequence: TGTGCCAGCAGCCTGGGCGGGGGCTCCTACGAGCAGTACTTC. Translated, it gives CASSLGGGSYEQYF.

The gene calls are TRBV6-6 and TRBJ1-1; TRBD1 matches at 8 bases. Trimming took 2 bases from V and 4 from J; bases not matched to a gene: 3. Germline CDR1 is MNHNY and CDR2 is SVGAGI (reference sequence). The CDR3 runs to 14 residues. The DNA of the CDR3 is TGTGCCAGCAGTTACCCAGACAGGGGCACTGAAGCTTTCTTT. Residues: CASSYPDRGTEAFF.

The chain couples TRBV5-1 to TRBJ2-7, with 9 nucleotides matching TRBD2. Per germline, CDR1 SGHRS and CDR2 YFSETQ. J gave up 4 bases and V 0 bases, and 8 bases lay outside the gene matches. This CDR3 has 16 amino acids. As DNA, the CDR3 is TGCGCCAGCAGCTTGGGTCCTAGCGGGATAAATTACGAGCAGTACTTC. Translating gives CASSLGPSGINYEQYF.

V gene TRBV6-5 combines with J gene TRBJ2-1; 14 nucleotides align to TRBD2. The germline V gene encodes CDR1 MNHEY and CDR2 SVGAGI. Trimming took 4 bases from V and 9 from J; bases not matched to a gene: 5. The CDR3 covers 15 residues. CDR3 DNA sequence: TGTGCCAGCAGTTGGGGACTAGCGGGAGAGGGTGAGCAGTTCTTC. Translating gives CASSWGLAGEGEQFF.

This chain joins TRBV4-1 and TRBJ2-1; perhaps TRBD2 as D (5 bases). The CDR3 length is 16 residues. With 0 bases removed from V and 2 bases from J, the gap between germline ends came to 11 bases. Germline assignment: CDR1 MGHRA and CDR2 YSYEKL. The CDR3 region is CASSQDLDYTYNEQFF. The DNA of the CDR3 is TGCGCCAGCAGCCAAGATCTCGACTACACCTACAATGAGCAGTTCTTC.

This CDR3 reads CASSAGTSGIYEQYF. The CDR3 DNA is TGTGCCAGCAGCGCCGGGACTAGCGGGATCTACGAGCAGTACTTC. V is TRBV2 and J is TRBJ2-7; 13 bases agree with TRBD2. V trimming: 6 bases; J trimming: 3 bases; junction bases outside the gene matches: 5. The CDR3 runs to 15 residues. Germline loops: CDR1 SNHLY, CDR2 FYNNEI. Supplemented by reference TRBV2 and TRBJ2-7, the full variable domain reads EPEVTQTPSHQVTQMGQEVILRCVPISNHLYFYWYRQILGQKVEFLVSFYNNEISEKSEIFDDQFSVERPDGSNFTLKIRSTKLEDSAMYFCASSAGTSGIYEQYFGPGTRLTVT.

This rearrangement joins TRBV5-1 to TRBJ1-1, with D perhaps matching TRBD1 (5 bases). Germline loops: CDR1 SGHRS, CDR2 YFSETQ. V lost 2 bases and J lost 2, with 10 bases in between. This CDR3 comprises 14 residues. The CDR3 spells CASSFKGVNTEAFF. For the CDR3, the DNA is TGCGCCAGCAGCTTCAAAGGGGTTAACACTGAAGCTTTCTTT.

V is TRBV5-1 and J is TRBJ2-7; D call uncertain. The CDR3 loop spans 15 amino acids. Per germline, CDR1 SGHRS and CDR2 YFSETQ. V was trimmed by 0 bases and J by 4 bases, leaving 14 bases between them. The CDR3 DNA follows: TGCGCCAGCAGCTTGGACTTCCCTAAACAGTACGAGCAGTACTTC. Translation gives CASSLDFPKQYEQYF.

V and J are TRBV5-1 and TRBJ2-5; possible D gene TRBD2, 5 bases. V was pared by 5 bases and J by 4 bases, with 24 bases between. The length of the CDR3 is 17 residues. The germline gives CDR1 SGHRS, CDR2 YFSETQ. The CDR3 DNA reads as TGCGCCAGCAGACCTGCTACCGGGATGATCCCGTCAGAGACCCAGTACTTC. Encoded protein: CASRPATGMIPSETQYF.

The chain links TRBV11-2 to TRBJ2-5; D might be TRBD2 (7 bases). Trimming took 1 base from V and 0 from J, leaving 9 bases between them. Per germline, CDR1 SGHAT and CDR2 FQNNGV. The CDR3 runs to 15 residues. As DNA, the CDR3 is TGTGCCAGCAGCTTAGGGGGGGGCGACCAAGAGACCCAGTACTTC. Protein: CASSLGGGDQETQYF.

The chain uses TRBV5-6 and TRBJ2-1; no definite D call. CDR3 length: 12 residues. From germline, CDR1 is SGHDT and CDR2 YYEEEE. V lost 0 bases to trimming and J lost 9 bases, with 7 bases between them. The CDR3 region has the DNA TGTGCCAGCAGCTTGGTATCGGGTGAGCAGTTCTTC. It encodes CASSLVSGEQFF.

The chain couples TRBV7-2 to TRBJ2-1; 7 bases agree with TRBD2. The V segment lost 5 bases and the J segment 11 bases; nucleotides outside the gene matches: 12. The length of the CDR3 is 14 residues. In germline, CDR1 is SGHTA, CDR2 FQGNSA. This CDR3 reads CASSQVASGGKQFF. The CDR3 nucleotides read TGTGCCAGCAGCCAAGTGGCTAGCGGCGGGAAGCAGTTCTTC.

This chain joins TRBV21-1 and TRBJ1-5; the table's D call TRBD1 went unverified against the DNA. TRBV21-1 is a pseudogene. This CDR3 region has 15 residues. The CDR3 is CAGSKARDRDQPQHF. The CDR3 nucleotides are TGTGCCGGCAGCAAAGCGAGGGACAGGGATCAGCCCCAGCATTTT.

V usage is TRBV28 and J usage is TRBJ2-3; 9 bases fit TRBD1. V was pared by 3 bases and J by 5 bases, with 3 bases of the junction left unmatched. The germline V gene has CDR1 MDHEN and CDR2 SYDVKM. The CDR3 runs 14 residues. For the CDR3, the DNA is TGTGCCAGCAGTTTTTGGACAGGGGTAGATACGCAGTATTTT. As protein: CASSFWTGVDTQYF.

CDR3 protein: CASSLSGGYNEQFF. The DNA for the CDR3 is TGTGCCAGCAGCTTATCGGGGGGTTACAATGAGCAGTTCTTC. This sequence joins TRBV7-7 and TRBJ2-1; 7 bases line up with TRBD2. With 2 bases clipped from V and 4 bases from J, the junction kept 2 bases outside the gene matches. The CDR3 contains 14 residues. Germline CDR1 is SSHAT and CDR2 is FNYEAQ (reference sequence).